Given below is one T cell receptor beta chain in context. As yet, its antigen is unknown. This sample is part of a study of cytotoxic CD8 clonotypes in ibrutinib-treated CLL. About the research overall: Complete response was seen in 2 patients and partial in approximately 24; around twelve progressed and 14 stayed remitted after a median 68 months. The response samples were taken once patients had been treated for a median of around eleven months, range 6 to 36.

Deep sequencing aimed at 1 in 200,000 to 1 in 1 million T cells' resolution. Sequencing was performed with immunoSEQ multiplex PCR; in TCRdb, only in-frame clones are kept and a portion is missing. Of 150,000 to 200,000 clones in the sample, 72% are singletons; the top ten hold about an eighth. Study-wide results and limits: Higher circulating CD8+ T-cell counts strongly accompanied higher baseline clonality, above age-matched healthy donors.

Trimming removed 4 bases from V and 2 bases from J; junction bases left unmatched: 3. This CDR3 contains 14 residues. Germline V CDR1 and CDR2: SGHNT, YENEEA. The rearrangement uses TRBV11-3 and TRBJ2-7; TRBD1 matches 9 bases. This TCR derives from a human donor with chronic lymphocytic leukemia. The sequencing here drew on PBMCs, taken after 24 months of ibrutinib treatment. The CDR3 DNA sequence: TGTGCCAGCAGCTCCCGGGACAGGGCCTACGAGCAGTACTTC. Translation gives CASSSRDRAYEQYF.